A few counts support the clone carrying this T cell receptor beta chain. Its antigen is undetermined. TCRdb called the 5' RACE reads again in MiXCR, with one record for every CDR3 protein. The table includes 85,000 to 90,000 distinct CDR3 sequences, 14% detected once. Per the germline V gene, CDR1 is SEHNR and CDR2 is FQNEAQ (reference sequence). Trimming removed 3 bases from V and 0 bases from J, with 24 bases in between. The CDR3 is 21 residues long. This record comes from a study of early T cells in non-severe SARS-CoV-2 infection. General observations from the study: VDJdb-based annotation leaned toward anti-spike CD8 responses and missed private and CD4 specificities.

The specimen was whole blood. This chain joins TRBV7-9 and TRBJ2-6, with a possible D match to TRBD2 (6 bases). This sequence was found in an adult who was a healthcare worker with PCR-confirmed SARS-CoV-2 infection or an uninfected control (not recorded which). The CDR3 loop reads CASSLGGNASSFVSGANVLTF. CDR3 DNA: TGTGCCAGCAGCTTGGGGGGAAATGCGAGTTCGTTCGTCTCTGGGGCCAACGTCCTGACTTTC. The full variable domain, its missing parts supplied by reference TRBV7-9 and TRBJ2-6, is DTGVSQNPRHKITKRGQNVTFRCDPISEHNRLYWYRQTLGQGPEFLTYFQNEAQLEKSRLLSDRFSAERPKGSFSTLEIQRTEQGDSAMYLCASSLGGNASSFVSGANVLTFGAGSRLTVL.